A single sample is the source of the 10 T cell receptor beta chains below, sequenced in a study of blood T cell repertoires in COVID-19. The method was immunoSEQ multiplex PCR; TCRdb's version includes in-frame clones alone and lacks a portion of them. The sample carries about 160,000 clones, approximately 82% recorded once. Material for sequencing was peripheral blood. The receptors stem from a woman in her 40s with COVID-19, enrolled during active disease.

This chain uses TRBV3-1 (or the pseudogene TRBV3-2) with TRBJ2-1; D is unclear. Between the trimmed V and J ends, which lost 1 base and 2 bases, there was a span of 6 bases. Germline assignment: CDR1 LGHDT and CDR2 YNNKEL (reference sequence). The CDR3 is 14 residues long. In DNA form, the CDR3 reads TGTGCCAGCAGCCAAGTTCTCGCCTACAATGAGCAGTTCTTC. This translates into CASSQVLAYNEQFF.

This CDR3 reads CASSILAGKGYEQYF. The CDR3 DNA follows: TGTGCCAGTAGTATTTTGGCAGGTAAAGGCTACGAGCAGTACTTC. V gene TRBV19 combines with J gene TRBJ2-7; no clear D gene. Germline loops: CDR1 LNHDA, CDR2 SQIVND (reference sequence). This CDR3 spans 15 amino acids. V was cut by 3 bases and J by 3 bases, with 15 bases left in between.

The chain combines TRBV6-1 with TRBJ2-7; TRBD1 matches at 10 bases. The CDR3 contains 18 residues. The germline V gene encodes CDR1 MNHNS and CDR2 SASEGT. V shed 0 bases and J 7 bases; nucleotides not matched to a gene: 15. In DNA form, the CDR3 reads TGTGCCAGCAGTGAAGCCCCGGTCAGGGGACAGGGGTTGGGGGAGCAGTACTTC. Translating gives CASSEAPVRGQGLGEQYF.

V gene TRBV5-5 combines with J gene TRBJ2-7; D remains ambiguous. V was cut by 1 base and J by 4 bases, with 12 bases left in between. Germline V gene lookup returns CDR1 SGHKS and CDR2 YYEKEE (reference sequence). This CDR3 spans 14 amino acids. This CDR3 reads CASSLFETRYEQYF. The CDR3 bases are TGTGCCAGCAGCTTGTTTGAAACACGTTACGAGCAGTACTTC.

In this sample, this clone turned up once. The V and J genes are TRBV10-3 and TRBJ1-3, with unresolved D. CDR1 ENHRY and CDR2 SYGVKD come from the germline V gene. V lost 3 bases and J 0 bases, leaving 6 bases between the germline ends. The CDR3 is 14 residues long. The CDR3, as DNA: TGTGCCATCAGTGAATCTTCCTCTGGAAACACCATATATTTT. Residues: CAISESSSGNTIYF.

V gene TRBV28 combines with J gene TRBJ1-2; D is undetermined. From germline, CDR1 is MDHEN and CDR2 SYDVKM. The CDR3 loop spans 16 amino acids. With 5 bases removed from V and 0 bases from J, the gap between germline ends came to 16 bases. The CDR3 DNA sequence: TGTGCCAGCAGTAACCGTTACCGGGGTTCTAACTATGGCTACACCTTC. Translating gives CASSNRYRGSNYGYTF.

This chain links TRBV30 with TRBJ2-3, with 15 bases matching TRBD2. CDR1 and CDR2 from the germline V gene are GTSNPN and SVGIG (reference sequence). This CDR3 is built from 20 residues. The J segment lost 0 bases and the V segment lost 3 bases, leaving 13 bases of the junction unmatched. The DNA of the CDR3 is TGTGCCTGGAGCTCAAGGACTAGCGGGAGGGCAAAGATAAGCACAGATACGCAGTATTTT. Its protein is CAWSSRTSGRAKISTDTQYF.

The chain couples TRBV7-2 to TRBJ2-2, with a possible D match to TRBD1 (6 bases). CDR1 is SGHTA and CDR2 is FQGNSA in the germline V gene. The germline V and J ends were trimmed by 5 bases and 6 bases, with 16 bases remaining between them. This CDR3 is built from 15 residues. The CDR3, as DNA: TGTGCCAGCAGCCGGACAGTTTCTAGGGCCGGGGAGCTGTTTTTT. Amino acids: CASSRTVSRAGELFF.

The chain employs TRBV4-2 and TRBJ2-3; 8 bases match TRBD2. Germline V gene sequence: CDR1 LGHNA, CDR2 YNFKEQ. The CDR3 totals 15 residues. V shed 4 bases, J shed 7 bases, and the junction held 10 bases outside the gene matches. The DNA for the CDR3 is TGTGCCAGCAGCCTTCCTCGCGGGGGGATCCATACGCAGTATTTT. Residues: CASSLPRGGIHTQYF.

This clone has a handful of counts. The chain combines TRBV7-6 with TRBJ2-1; TRBD2 matches at 14 bases. The CDR3 consists of 16 residues. Germline V gives CDR1 SGHVS, CDR2 FNYEAQ. V lost 0 bases, J lost 9 bases, and 4 bases stayed unmatched. CDR3 loop: CASSLAGLAGDPEQFF. The CDR3 DNA sequence: TGTGCCAGCAGCTTAGCGGGACTAGCGGGAGACCCTGAGCAGTTCTTC. The full variable domain, with the rest looked up from reference TRBV7-6 and TRBJ2-1, is GAGVSQSPRYKVTKRGQDVALRCDPISGHVSLYWYRQALGQGPEFLTYFNYEAQQDKSGLPNDRFSAERPEGSISTLTIQRTEQRDSAMYRCASSLAGLAGDPEQFFGPGTRLTVL.